These 8 T cell receptor beta chains share one sample of origin, sequenced in a study of control samples from healthy donors and cancer patients. Clones were sequenced by immunoSEQ multiplex PCR, and TCRdb holds only the in-frame ones, with some missing. Of roughly 59,000 clones listed, 92% were seen once; the top ten hold about 1.7%. The sample taken for sequencing was PBMCs. Receptors originate from a man in his forties with colorectal cancer.

This chain connects TRBV7-3 to TRBJ1-2, with 9 bases aligning to TRBD1. CDR1 SGHTA and CDR2 FQGTGA come from the germline V gene. V was clipped by 5 bases and J by 8 bases; unmatched bases: 6. CDR3 length: 13 amino acids. This CDR3 reads CASSPGQGLGYTF. The CDR3 DNA reads as TGTGCCAGCAGCCCGGGACAGGGACTGGGCTACACCTTC. Looking up the rest from reference TRBV7-3 and TRBJ1-2 gives the full variable domain: GAGVSQTPSNKVTEKGKYVELRCDPISGHTALYWYRQSLGQGPEFLIYFQGTGAADDSGLPNDRFFAVRPEGSVSTLKIQRTERGDSAVYLCASSPGQGLGYTFGSGTRLTVV.

This rearrangement joins TRBV7-9 to TRBJ1-1; TRBD1 is a possible D gene (5 bases). CDR3 length: 14 residues. The V end was cut by 0 bases, the J end by 1 base, with 6 bases between. The germline CDR1 and CDR2 sequences are SEHNR and FQNEAQ (reference sequence). This CDR3 reads CASSLAGRNTEAFF. As DNA, the CDR3 is TGTGCCAGCAGCTTAGCGGGGCGGAACACTGAAGCTTTCTTT.

J is TRBJ2-3 and V is TRBV5-1, with 10 positions matching TRBD1. Germline V gene sequence: CDR1 SGHRS, CDR2 YFSETQ. V dropped 4 bases and J dropped 1; count of bases not matched to a gene: 3. The length of the CDR3 is 15 residues. The CDR3 DNA sequence: TGCGCCAGCAGCGGGACAGGGGAGGGCACAGATACGCAGTATTTT. Amino acids: CASSGTGEGTDTQYF.

The rearrangement uses TRBV19 and TRBJ1-5; D may be TRBD1 (5 bases). Trimming left V 8 bases short and J 1 base short, with 15 bases between. Germline V gene lookup returns CDR1 LNHDA and CDR2 SQIVND (reference sequence). This CDR3 contains 15 residues. CDR3 residues: CASVNVGGSNQPQHF. The CDR3 nucleotides read TGTGCCAGTGTAAACGTCGGGGGGAGCAATCAGCCCCAGCATTTT.

The genes are TRBV7-9 and TRBJ2-7, with D unclear. CDR1 is SEHNR, CDR2 FQNEAQ, per germline (reference sequence). Trimming stripped 5 bases from V and 1 base from J, with 12 bases between. This CDR3 spans 14 amino acids. The chain's CDR3 is CASSPLGLSYEQYF. CDR3 sequence (DNA): TGTGCCAGCAGCCCCCTCGGGTTATCCTACGAGCAGTACTTC.

The chain is built from TRBV6-1 and TRBJ1-3; D is unclear. The CDR3 has 12 amino acids. Trimming stripped 3 bases from V and 2 bases from J, with 2 bases between. CDR1 and CDR2 (germline): MNHNS, SASEGT. CDR3 sequence reads: CASSETGNTIYF. CDR3 bases: TGTGCCAGCAGTGAGACTGGAAACACCATATATTTT.

This sequence joins TRBV5-4 and TRBJ2-4; 9 bases match TRBD1. Germline V gives CDR1 SGHNT, CDR2 YYREEE (reference sequence). The CDR3 is 15 residues long. Trimming at V came to 1 base and at J to 5 bases, leaving 4 bases not matched to a gene. The CDR3 region is CASSLKGQGENIQYF. The CDR3 DNA follows: TGTGCCAGCAGCTTGAAGGGACAGGGAGAAAACATTCAGTACTTC.

The V gene is TRBV6-5, the J gene TRBJ2-3; TRBD2 matches at 8 bases. The J segment lost 2 bases and the V segment lost 2 bases, leaving 3 bases of the junction unmatched. Germline CDR1 and CDR2: MNHEY and SVGAGI. There are 15 residues in the CDR3. The CDR3, as DNA: TGTGCCAGCAGTTACGGGCGGGGGGCCACAGATACGCAGTATTTT. Protein sequence: CASSYGRGATDTQYF.